Sequencing of this TCR beta chain was carried out in a study of early T cells in non-severe SARS-CoV-2 infection. Study information: Sequenced material consisted of bulk RNA (from unsorted whole blood), and chains were unpaired.

TCRdb called the 5' RACE reads again in MiXCR, with one record for every CDR3 protein. The table records about 64,000 distinct CDR3 sequences, roughly 18% of them present only once. Whole-study findings and limits: Reliance on VDJdb matching favored anti-spike CD8 responses; private and CD4 specificities were missed.

This CDR3 has 15 amino acids. Trimming took 1 base from V and 3 from J; bases not matched to a gene: 3. The germline CDR1 and CDR2 sequences are SGHTA and FQGNSA. Comment on this clonotype: Its antigen remains unknown.

The sample was whole blood, taken at baseline. The sequence was collected from an adult who was a healthcare worker with PCR-confirmed SARS-CoV-2 infection or an uninfected control (not recorded which). J is TRBJ2-3 and V is TRBV7-2; TRBD2 aligns across 8 bases. The CDR3 nucleotides read TGTGCCAGCAGCTTAGTGCCTAGCGGGACAGATACGCAGTATTTT. Translation gives CASSLVPSGTDTQYF.